This entry lists 2 T cell receptor beta chains sequenced from one sample in a study of T-cell reconstitution after alpha-beta-depleted transplantation in children. For TCRbeta, the library was prepared with unique molecular identifiers. TCRdb used MiXCR to reprocess the PCR reads, holding one entry per CDR3 protein. The profile shows about 580,000 distinct CDR3 sequences, 20% to 30% of them singletons. Specimen: PBMCs, collected before TCRalphabeta/CD19-depleted stem cell transplant. The receptors come from a boy under two years old with Wiskott-Aldrich syndrome, due to receive a stem cell transplant.

Here the CDR3 reads CASSLDQQGYNEQFF. Here the CDR3 DNA reads TGCGCCAGCAGCTTGGACCAGCAGGGCTACAATGAGCAGTTCTTC. The chain links TRBV5-1 to TRBJ2-1, with D possibly being TRBD1 (5 bases). V was shortened by 0 bases and J by 3 bases, with 10 bases between the two germline ends. The CDR3 sequence is 15 residues long. Germline-derived CDR1 and CDR2 are SGHRS and YFSETQ.

The gene calls are TRBV29-1 and TRBJ2-1; 7 bases align to TRBD1. CDR3 length: 12 amino acids. CDR1 SQVTM and CDR2 ANQGSEA come from the germline V gene. V gave up 2 bases and J gave up 12 bases; unmatched junction bases: 7. For the CDR3, the DNA is TGCAGCGTTGAAAACAGGGGTGGTGGGCAGTTCTTC. It translates to CSVENRGGGQFF.